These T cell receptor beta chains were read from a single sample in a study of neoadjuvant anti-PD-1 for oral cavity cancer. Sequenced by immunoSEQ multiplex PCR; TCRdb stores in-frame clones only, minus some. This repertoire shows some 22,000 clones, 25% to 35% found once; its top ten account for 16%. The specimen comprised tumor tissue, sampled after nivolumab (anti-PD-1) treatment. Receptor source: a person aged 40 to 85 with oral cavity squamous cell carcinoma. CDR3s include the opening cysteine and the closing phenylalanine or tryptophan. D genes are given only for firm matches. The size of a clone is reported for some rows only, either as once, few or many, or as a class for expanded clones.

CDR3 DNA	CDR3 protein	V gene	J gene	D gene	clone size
TGTGCCAGCAGTTACAGCCTAAGAGAAAACACAGATACGCAGTATTTT	CASSYSLRENTDTQYF	TRBV28	TRBJ2-3	.	.
TGTGCCAGCAGTGAATTTCAGCCCCAGCATTTT	CASSEFQPQHF	TRBV6-1	TRBJ1-5	.	many
TGCGCCAGCAGTGAGTATGAAGAGAATCAGCCCCAGCATTTT	CASSEYEENQPQHF	TRBV10-2	TRBJ1-5	.	.
TGTGCCAGCAGCGCCAGGAGAGGTCAGCCCCAGCATTTT	CASSARRGQPQHF	TRBV7-9	TRBJ1-5	.	.
TGTGCCAGTAGTATACCGGGACAGCCCCCCTACGAGCAGTACTTC	CASSIPGQPPYEQYF	TRBV19	TRBJ2-7	TRBD1	many
TGCGCCACCAGCCGGGCCACAGAGGGTGGGACTGAAGCTTTCTTT	CATSRATEGGTEAFF	TRBV5-1	TRBJ1-1	.	.
TGTGCCAGCAGCAGGGGACAGACATCGAACACCGGGGAGCTGTTTTTT	CASSRGQTSNTGELFF	TRBV5-8	TRBJ2-2	TRBD1	.
TGTGCCAGCAGCCAAGACGCAGGAAAACTGTTTTTT	CASSQDAGKLFF	TRBV4-2	TRBJ1-4	.	few
TGCAGCGTTGTCCATCCGTGCTGCAGACTAGCGGGAGTGGAGAATTCTGGGGCCAACGTCCTGACTTTC	CSVVHPCCRLAGVENSGANVLTF	TRBV29-1	TRBJ2-6	TRBD2	.
TGCGCCAGCAGCCAAGGATTTAGGGACAGCGGAAACAATGAGCAGTTCTTC	CASSQGFRDSGNNEQFF	TRBV4-1	TRBJ2-1	TRBD1	.
TGTGCCACCAGTATGACAGGGCCCCATCAGCCCCAGCATTTT	CATSMTGPHQPQHF	TRBV15	TRBJ1-5	TRBD1	.
TGTGCCAGCAGTTACCAAGGGGGTAGCTCCTACGAGCAGTACTTC	CASSYQGGSSYEQYF	TRBV6-5	TRBJ2-7	.	.
TGTGCCAGCAGCCCCGACAGGGCCTCACTTAACTATGGCTACACCTTC	CASSPDRASLNYGYTF	TRBV7-9	TRBJ1-2	TRBD1	.
TGTGCCTGGGAGGTCGATATGAACACTGAAGCTTTCTTT	CAWEVDMNTEAFF	TRBV30	TRBJ1-1	.	.
TGTGCCAGCAGCCCAGGATATGGCTACACCTTC	CASSPGYGYTF	TRBV6-5	TRBJ1-2	.	.
TGTGCCAGCAGCCAAGATCGGGGAGGGACCTCTGGGGCCAACGTCCTGACTTTC	CASSQDRGGTSGANVLTF	TRBV4-2	TRBJ2-6	TRBD2	.
TGTGCCAGCAGTTCGGGACCGGAGGAGCAGTACTTC	CASSSGPEEQYF	TRBV28	TRBJ2-7	.	.
TGTGCCAGCAGCTTCGGGACAGTCAATCAGCCCCAGCATTTT	CASSFGTVNQPQHF	TRBV7-9	TRBJ1-5	TRBD1	.
TGTGCCAGCAGTCCCCGACAGGCTTTTGGCTACACCTTC	CASSPRQAFGYTF	TRBV27	TRBJ1-2	.	.
TGTGCCAGCAGTTTAAACGTGGAGCCCCAGCATTTT	CASSLNVEPQHF	TRBV28	TRBJ1-5	.	.
TGTGCCAGTAGACCCCGGGGGGGGACTTACAATGAGCAGTTCTTC	CASRPRGGTYNEQFF	TRBV19	TRBJ2-1	TRBD2	.
TGTGCCAGCAGGAGGGGCTCCTATGGCTACACCTTC	CASRRGSYGYTF	TRBV27	TRBJ1-2	.	.
TGTGCCAGCAGCGCCCAAGCGGGAGGAAGCTACAATGAGCAGTTCTTC	CASSAQAGGSYNEQFF	TRBV9	TRBJ2-1	TRBD2	few
TGTGCCAGCAGCTCGGCATATGGCTACACCTTC	CASSSAYGYTF	TRBV7-8	TRBJ1-2	.	.
TGTGCCAGCAGCGCCTCTACGGCCTACGAGCAGTACTTC	CASSASTAYEQYF	TRBV11-2	TRBJ2-7	.	.
TGTGCCAGCAGCTACAATTTCCTAGTGGGACGAGCGGAGACCCAGTACTTC	CASSYNFLVGRAETQYF	TRBV9	TRBJ2-5	.	.
TGCGCCAGCAGCTATTTGACCGGGATCGTAGGGGCCAACGTCCTGACTTTC	CASSYLTGIVGANVLTF	TRBV4-1	TRBJ2-6	.	once
TGTGCCAGCAGCCCTAACTCGGCTCAGGCTGTGCAGTACTTC	CASSPNSAQAVQYF	TRBV9	TRBJ2-7	.	.
TGTGCCAGCAGCGCGCGGCGGGGGTACTATGGCTACACCTTC	CASSARRGYYGYTF	TRBV7-9	TRBJ1-2	.	.
TGTGCCAGCAGCTTATTGCGGGGGCGAGCTTTCTTT	CASSLLRGRAFF	TRBV11-2	TRBJ1-1	.	.
TGTGCCAGCAGTTTCCGGACTAGCGGGAGTGTCGGGGAGCTGTTTTTT	CASSFRTSGSVGELFF	TRBV27	TRBJ2-2	TRBD2	.
TGTGCCAGCAGCCTAGGACCAGAGACCCAGTACTTC	CASSLGPETQYF	TRBV7-9	TRBJ2-5	.	few
TGTGCCAGCAAAACGGACAGTCGAACCTCCTACGAGCAGTACTTC	CASKTDSRTSYEQYF	TRBV6-1	TRBJ2-7	.	.
TGTGCCAGCAGCTTGCAGGGGGCCCGAGGGGATGAGCAGTTCTTC	CASSLQGARGDEQFF	TRBV5-4	TRBJ2-1	TRBD1	few
TGTGCCAGCAGCCAAGCTCAAGAGACCCAGTACTTC	CASSQAQETQYF	TRBV14	TRBJ2-5	.	.
TGTGCCAGCAGCCAGAGACTAGGCCACCAAGAGACCCAGTACTTC	CASSQRLGHQETQYF	TRBV7-3	TRBJ2-5	.	.
TGTGCCAGCGCGTCGGGGGTAGCCAACGTCCTGACTTTC	CASASGVANVLTF	TRBV19	TRBJ2-6	.	.
TGTGCCAGCAGCCCAACCCTCCCCACCATATATTTT	CASSPTLPTIYF	TRBV7-9	TRBJ1-3	.	many
TGTGCCAGCAGCTTGGGTGGGGCCAACGTCCTGACTTTC	CASSLGGANVLTF	TRBV11-2	TRBJ2-6	.	few
TGTGCCAGCAGCCCGGGACAGGGGCATGGCTACACCTTC	CASSPGQGHGYTF	TRBV2	TRBJ1-2	TRBD1	few
TGTGCCAGCAGCTTAGGTTTCAGGGGTCCCTACAATGAGCAGTTCTTC	CASSLGFRGPYNEQFF	TRBV11-3	TRBJ2-1	.	.
TGTGCCAGCAGCCTGACGGACGGCACAAATGAAAAACTGTTTTTT	CASSLTDGTNEKLFF	TRBV11-2	TRBJ1-4	.	few
TGTGCCAGCAGCTTAGTGGGGGGTTCCTACGAGCAGTACTTC	CASSLVGGSYEQYF	TRBV7-6	TRBJ2-7	.	medium-sized
TGTGCCAGCAGCCCCGGGACAGCCACTGGGCATGGCTACACCTTC	CASSPGTATGHGYTF	TRBV13	TRBJ1-2	TRBD1	.
TGTGCCAGTAGTAGCTACGGGACAGGGGATGAAAAACTGTTTTTT	CASSSYGTGDEKLFF	TRBV19	TRBJ1-4	TRBD1	.
TGTGCCAGCAGCCAAGAGTCCCCCTATAATTCACCCCTCCACTTT	CASSQESPYNSPLHF	TRBV4-2	TRBJ1-6	.	many
TGTGCCAGCAGTGTAGAAAAAGGGGGCTATGGCTACACCTTC	CASSVEKGGYGYTF	TRBV6-1	TRBJ1-2	.	.
TGTGCCAGCAGCCGCCAGCTTTTCCTCACAGATACGCAGTATTTT	CASSRQLFLTDTQYF	TRBV11-2	TRBJ2-3	.	.
TGTGCCAGCGGTGAAGGGAATGAGCAGTTCTTC	CASGEGNEQFF	TRBV6-4	TRBJ2-1	.	few
TGTGCCAGCAGCCCGGTAAATTTAGCTGAAGCTTTCTTT	CASSPVNLAEAFF	TRBV11-2	TRBJ1-1	.	.
TGTGCCAGTAGTATGGCAGGGGGATCCTACGAGCAGTACTTC	CASSMAGGSYEQYF	TRBV19	TRBJ2-7	TRBD1	.
TGCGCCAGCAGTGCACAGGGGGCTGCCGAGCAGTACTTC	CASSAQGAAEQYF	TRBV10-2	TRBJ2-7	TRBD1	once
TGTGCCAGCAGCGTCCGGGACAGGGGGGGCGAGCAGTACTTC	CASSVRDRGGEQYF	TRBV4-2	TRBJ2-7	TRBD1	.
TGCAGCGTTGAATGGGGAGACCGGGGCCAGCAGTTCTTC	CSVEWGDRGQQFF	TRBV29-1	TRBJ2-1	.	.
TGTGCCAGCAGCACATATAGCGGGAGTGGCAATGAGCAGTTCTTC	CASSTYSGSGNEQFF	TRBV27	TRBJ2-1	TRBD2	medium-sized
TGTGCCAGCAGTGAAGCCCGGACAGCGAACACTGAAGCTTTCTTT	CASSEARTANTEAFF	TRBV2	TRBJ1-1	.	few
TGTGCCAGTAGTAGCAGGTCGAACACTGAAGCTTTCTTT	CASSSRSNTEAFF	TRBV19	TRBJ1-1	.	.
TGTGCCAGCAGACCGGGACCCCTCTACGAGCAGTACTTC	CASRPGPLYEQYF	TRBV28	TRBJ2-7	.	.
TGTGCCAGCAGTTCCCTAGTAGCGGGCTCCTACAATGAGCAGTTCTTC	CASSSLVAGSYNEQFF	TRBV28	TRBJ2-1	TRBD2	few
TGTGCCAGCAGGCCTCTGACTGGGAACGGGGAGACCCAGTACTTC	CASRPLTGNGETQYF	TRBV6-6	TRBJ2-5	.	.